These 2 T cell receptor beta chains originate from one sample sequenced in a study of cytomegalovirus exposure and HLA in healthy donors. PCR involved 60 Vbeta and 13 Jbeta primers. Using immunoSEQ multiplex PCR, the repertoire was profiled, and TCRdb retains in-frame clones only, with some absent. Recorded here are tens of thousands of clones; the top ten clones represent around 3.8%. Sequenced sample: PBMCs. The receptors derive from a female donor in good health and CMV-seropositive.

The chain joins TRBV25-1 to TRBJ1-4; 7 bases are a match to TRBD1. Germline trimming cut 5 bases from V and 7 bases from J; bases unmatched to any gene: 4. The V gene's germline CDR1 is MGHDK and CDR2 SYGVNS. The CDR3 covers 13 residues. For the CDR3, the DNA is TGTGCCAGCAGTCTTGGGACAGTTGAAAAACTGTTTTTT. Its protein is CASSLGTVEKLFF.

The chain employs TRBV28 and TRBJ1-2, with D tentatively TRBD1 (6 bases). This CDR3 has 13 residues. CDR1 and CDR2 (germline): MDHEN, SYDVKM. V gave up 9 bases and J gave up 1 base, with 12 bases separating them. The CDR3 DNA is TGTGCCAGTGCAACAGGGATTAACTATGGCTACACCTTC. This translates into CASATGINYGYTF.